The clone carrying this T cell receptor beta chain was seen more than once but under ten times. Its antigen is unidentified. The sample originates from a study of blood T cells in healthy people across ages. Whole-study findings and limits: Both higher diversity and more naive CD4+ cells marked long-lived donors when set against aged donors. No one knew whether donors had CMV, which possibly confounded expanded clonotype changes.

Using a J-beta primer mix together with a sample-barcoded 5' primer, a second PCR was run for about 7 to 12 cycles. TCRdb fed the 5' RACE reads into MiXCR, producing one record per CDR3 protein. The sample has 1.5 million to 2 million distinct CDR3 sequences; 25% to 30% are singletons. Roughly 10 milliliters was the volume of peripheral blood drawn from each donor. The material sequenced was blood. The receptor comes from a woman in her twenties or thirties in good health.

Here the CDR3 reads CASSHRSLQLLYF. The CDR3 DNA reads as TGTGCCAGCAGCCACCGGTCACTCCAGCTATTGTACTTC. This chain connects TRBV7-9 to TRBJ2-5, with unresolved D. Germline V lookup: CDR1 SEHNR, CDR2 FQNEAQ (reference sequence). This CDR3 region has 13 residues. Trimming shortened V by 5 bases and J by 13 bases, and 20 bases separated the two germline ends. Full variable domain (outside the CDR3, taken from reference TRBV7-9 and TRBJ2-5): DTGVSQNPRHKITKRGQNVTFRCDPISEHNRLYWYRQTLGQGPEFLTYFQNEAQLEKSRLLSDRFSAERPKGSFSTLEIQRTEQGDSAMYLCASSHRSLQLLYFGPGTRLLVL.